What follows is one T cell receptor (beta chain) and its context. What this receptor recognizes is not known. It has no much larger one-base neighbor in the sample; base qualities were not kept. Reading the germline V gene gives CDR1 SGHTA and CDR2 FQGTGA. Trimming accounts for 5 bases at V and 0 bases at J, while the number of junction bases matched to no gene is 4. The CDR3 sequence holds 15 residues, the cysteine and phenylalanine included. Only CDR3 DNA remains: 45 bases, in frame from the first base. This sample was included in a study of blood T cell repertoires in COVID-19 (dated by TCRdb to about 2020). As for the study more broadly: Samples covering the acute and convalescent phases of COVID-19 were provided by collaborators in the United States, Italy and Spain. The prospective study material was composed of cDNA or gDNA derived from T cells, B-cell-depleted T cells, or PBMCs. The dataset comprised deeply sampled blood TCRbeta repertoires from subjects exposed to, actively infected with, or recovered from COVID-19. The repertoires were released in a freely available public database intended as a resource for research on the immune response to SARS-CoV-2. The samples were drawn from the first 160 participants of the ongoing ImmuneRACE study and from over 950 subjects provided by 6 global collaborators. Sample metadata almost always included a de-identified subject ID, COVID-19 status, age in years and sex. Where available, HLA class I and class II types were taken from metadata supplied by the sample provider and were not determined by assay-based typing. The full study reports these points: The amount of clinical and demographic metadata varied by source and participant and was provided uncurated.

TCRbeta CDR3 regions were amplified from genomic DNA using the immunoSEQ Assay, a bias-controlled multiplex PCR. The study's processing was this. The number of nucleated cells in each sample was estimated from the amplification of reference gene primers within the assay. To quantify the absolute abundance of each unique TCRbeta CDR3 rearrangement, sequence reads were collapsed and filtered. For each sample, productive Simpson clonality was calculated by taking the square root of Simpson's diversity index across productive rearrangements. TCRdb took over this immuneACCESS table, retaining in-frame rearrangements with V and J assigned. Such tables are incomplete; in checked studies, under half of the missing clones stem from an unresolved V gene, and the remainder is unexplained. Clonal size and the V and J genes are those of that table, whereas D and trimming came from the DNA. The sample table lists about 210,000 clones, around 89% of them with a count of one. More than 1.5% of the sample is taken by the ten largest.

Whole blood was collected in K2EDTA tubes by collaborating institutions according to the institutions' own protocols. For TCRbeta analysis, collaborators shipped samples in one of three forms: frozen whole blood, isolated PBMCs, or DNA extracted from either of those sample types. The TCR was taken from a man between 65 and 85 years old with acute or convalescent COVID-19. The sequencing input was peripheral blood. The sequence links TRBV7-3 to TRBJ2-7, with 10 bases aligning to TRBD1. The nucleotides read TGTGCCAGCAGCCTCGGGACAGGGGTCTCCTACGAGCAGTACTTC. The encoded protein is CASSLGTGVSYEQYF.